One and the same sample provided the 14 T cell receptor beta chains below, sequenced in a study of blood T cell repertoires in COVID-19. The data were produced by immunoSEQ multiplex PCR, yet TCRdb's version contains in-frame clones alone and is incomplete. The sample comprises about 36,000 clones, roughly 80% of which are singletons, and around 5% rests with the top ten. The specimen sequenced was peripheral blood. The source is a man in his fifties or sixties with active COVID-19.

This clone showed up just once. The rearrangement links TRBV19 to TRBJ2-7; no clear D. Germline assignment: CDR1 LNHDA and CDR2 SQIVND (reference sequence). V lost 3 bases and J lost 1, with 7 bases in between. The CDR3 consists of 13 residues. The CDR3 DNA reads TGTGCCAGTAGTATCACAGAGTCCTACGAGCAGTACTTC. Protein sequence: CASSITESYEQYF.

The chain links TRBV9 to TRBJ2-2, with D perhaps matching TRBD2 (5 bases). V was trimmed by 0 bases and J by 5 bases, leaving 11 bases between them. The CDR3 is 15 amino acids. CDR1 and CDR2 from the germline V gene are SGDLS and YYNGEE. This CDR3 reads CASSVGPTGTGELFF. Written as DNA, the CDR3 is TGTGCCAGCAGCGTAGGCCCCACGGGGACCGGGGAGCTGTTTTTT.

The rearrangement joins TRBV20-1 to TRBJ2-3; possible D gene TRBD2, 6 bases. This CDR3 is built from 14 residues. Germline V CDR1 and CDR2: DFQATT, SNEGSKA (reference sequence). V shed 3 bases and J shed 4 bases, with 14 bases lying between them. CDR3: CSASSSVPPDTQYF. In nucleotides, the CDR3 is TGCAGTGCTAGTTCTAGCGTTCCCCCAGATACGCAGTATTTT.

The chain is built from TRBV7-9 and TRBJ1-2; weak D call: TRBD1 (6 bases). V lost 5 bases, J lost 4 bases, and 11 bases lay in between. CDR3 length equals 13 residues. CDR1 is SEHNR, CDR2 FQNEAQ, per germline (reference sequence). The CDR3 reads CASSTPQGYGYTF. As DNA, the CDR3 is TGTGCCAGCAGCACACCACAGGGCTATGGCTACACCTTC.

This chain joins TRBV10-3 and TRBJ2-2, with a tentative D call TRBD2 (6 bases). CDR1 and CDR2 (germline): ENHRY, SYGVKD. This CDR3 is built from 15 residues. Trimming stripped 9 bases from V and 0 bases from J, with 14 bases between. DNA for the CDR3: TGTGCCATTTTTCAGGGACTGCCGAACACCGGGGAGCTGTTTTTT. Translating gives CAIFQGLPNTGELFF.

The chain links TRBV5-8 to TRBJ2-2; 8 bases are shared with TRBD1. This CDR3 comprises 15 residues. The germline V gene encodes CDR1 SGHTS and CDR2 YDEGEE. V was clipped by 2 bases and J by 3 bases; unmatched bases: 3. The CDR3 is CASSFGTGYTGELFF. The CDR3 bases are TGTGCCAGCAGCTTCGGGACAGGATACACCGGGGAGCTGTTTTTT.

V is TRBV27 and J is TRBJ2-2; a possible D gene is TRBD2 (6 bases). The CDR3 sequence is 13 residues long. Trimming took off 4 bases at V and 6 bases at J, with 9 bases between the two ends. Germline V gene lookup returns CDR1 MNHEY and CDR2 SMNVEV (reference sequence). The CDR3 loop reads CASSWGGPGELFF. The CDR3 nucleotides read TGTGCCAGCAGTTGGGGAGGACCCGGGGAGCTGTTTTTT.

J is TRBJ1-2 and V is TRBV11-2; possibly TRBD1 for D (6 bases). The CDR3 totals 15 residues. Germline CDR1 is SGHAT and CDR2 is FQNNGV. V lost 8 bases to trimming and J lost 3 bases, with 19 bases between them. The CDR3 loop is CASAPRQVPYYGYTF. The CDR3 DNA follows: TGTGCCAGCGCTCCCAGACAGGTTCCTTACTATGGCTACACCTTC.

The CDR3 DNA follows: TGCGCCAGCAGCTTGGAAGGCGAGGCAGATACGCAGTATTTT. It yields the protein CASSLEGEADTQYF. The chain combines TRBV5-1 with TRBJ2-3; D is ambiguous. The V and J ends lost 0 bases and 4 bases respectively, with 9 bases between them. CDR3 length: 14 amino acids. CDR1 is SGHRS and CDR2 is YFSETQ in the germline V gene.

This clone turned up a few times. This chain joins TRBV6-5 and TRBJ1-3; a possible D gene is TRBD1 (5 bases). Per germline, CDR1 MNHEY and CDR2 SVGAGI. Trimming took 6 bases from V and 4 from J, leaving 7 bases between them. The CDR3 has 12 amino acids. The CDR3 reads CASRTEGNTIYF. The DNA of the CDR3 is TGTGCCAGCAGGACAGAGGGAAACACCATATATTTT.

The rearrangement joins TRBV29-1 to TRBJ2-1; 8 bases match TRBD1. Germline V gene data show CDR1 as SQVTM and CDR2 as ANQGSEA. V lost 5 bases to trimming and J lost 4 bases; unmatched junction nucleotides: 10. CDR3 length: 15 amino acids. CDR3 coding DNA: TGCAGCGTTTCGGGACAGGCAAGGCATTACAATGAGCAGTTCTTC. It encodes CSVSGQARHYNEQFF.

The V call is TRBV10-3, the J call TRBJ2-5, with no clear D. V gave up 5 bases and J gave up 5 bases, with 15 bases separating them. The CDR3 is made up of 14 amino acids. CDR1 ENHRY and CDR2 SYGVKD come from the germline V gene. Written as DNA, the CDR3 is TGTGCCATCAGTTCTTACACGTCTGTCGAGACCCAGTACTTC. Protein product: CAISSYTSVETQYF.

The chain joins TRBV6-5 to TRBJ1-1; D ambiguous. Germline values: CDR1 MNHEY, CDR2 SVGAGI. This CDR3 is built from 15 residues. Deletions cut 0 bases from V and 1 base from J, with 9 bases between. CDR3 sequence (DNA): TGTGCCAGCAGTTACTCTGGCAGGTCGAACACTGAAGCTTTCTTT. Translated: CASSYSGRSNTEAFF.

V is TRBV5-1 and J is TRBJ1-2, with unresolved D. The germline gives CDR1 SGHRS, CDR2 YFSETQ. With 4 bases removed from V and 2 bases from J, the gap between germline ends came to 18 bases. This CDR3 region has 16 residues. The DNA of the CDR3 is TGCGCCAGCAGCCCCCTGGAGTTTCAACTCAACTATGGCTACACCTTC. This sequence encodes CASSPLEFQLNYGYTF.